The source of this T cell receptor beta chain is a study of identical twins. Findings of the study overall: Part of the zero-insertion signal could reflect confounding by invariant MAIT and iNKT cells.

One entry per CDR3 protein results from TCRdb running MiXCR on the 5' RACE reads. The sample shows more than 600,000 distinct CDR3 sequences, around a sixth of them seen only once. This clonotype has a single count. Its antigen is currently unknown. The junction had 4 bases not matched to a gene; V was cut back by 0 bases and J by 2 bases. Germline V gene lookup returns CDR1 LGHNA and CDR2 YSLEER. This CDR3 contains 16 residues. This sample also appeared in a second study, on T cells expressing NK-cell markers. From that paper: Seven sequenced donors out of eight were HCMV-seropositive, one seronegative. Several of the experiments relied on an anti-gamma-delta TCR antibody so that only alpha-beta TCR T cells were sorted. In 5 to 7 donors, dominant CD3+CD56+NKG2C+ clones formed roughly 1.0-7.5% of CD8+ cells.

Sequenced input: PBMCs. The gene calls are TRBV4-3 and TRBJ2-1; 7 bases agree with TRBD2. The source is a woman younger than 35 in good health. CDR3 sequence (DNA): TGCGCCAGCAGCCAAGATCTGAGCGGGGCCTACAATGAGCAGTTCTTC. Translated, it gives CASSQDLSGAYNEQFF.